A selection of T cell receptor beta chains follows, all from one sample in a study of T-cell memory formation after mild COVID-19. TCRdb passed the 5' RACE reads through MiXCR, listing each CDR3 protein once. The repertoire holds approximately 250,000 distinct CDR3 sequences, with 16% as singletons. Sequencing input: PBMCs or a T cell subset sorted from them (not recorded which). These receptors all come from a man aged 18 to 30 who had mild COVID-19 (a few samples of this study predate the infection). Cell type and time point are not known. The CDR3 runs from the conserved cysteine through the conserved F or W. D genes are given only for firm matches. Expanded clones are given a class, and other clones once, few, many or no size at all.

V: TRBV6-6
size: few
J: TRBJ1-5
D: -
DNA: TGTGCCAGCAGTTACTCGGGGCCGGATCAGCCCCAGCATTTT
CDR3: CASSYSGPDQPQHF

V: TRBV10-3
size: many
J: TRBJ2-3
D: -
DNA: TGTGCCATCAGTGACGGCCTGGGGCCTAGCACAGATACGCAGTATTTT
CDR3: CAISDGLGPSTDTQYF

V: TRBV5-1
size: few
J: TRBJ1-2
D: -
DNA: TGCGCCAGCAGCTTGGCCGGACAGTACTATGGCTACACCTTC
CDR3: CASSLAGQYYGYTF

V: TRBV9
size: -
J: TRBJ2-6
D: -
DNA: TGTGCCAGCAGCGTAGTCCCGGGGGACGGGGCCAACGTCCTGACTTTC
CDR3: CASSVVPGDGANVLTF

V: TRBV9
size: -
J: TRBJ2-1
D: TRBD2
DNA: TGTGCCAGCAGCGTAGACGGACTAGCGGGGTTTGATGAGCAGTTCTTC
CDR3: CASSVDGLAGFDEQFF

V: TRBV5-1
size: many
J: TRBJ1-6
D: TRBD1
DNA: TGCGCCAGCAGCCCGGAGGGGGCCCGAATATCAAGTTCACCCCTCCACTTT
CDR3: CASSPEGARISSSPLHF

V: TRBV6-6
size: -
J: TRBJ2-5
D: TRBD1
DNA: TGTGCCAGCAGTGCCCGGCAGGGGGCAGGGCAAGAGACCCAGTACTTC
CDR3: CASSARQGAGQETQYF

V: TRBV5-1
size: few
J: TRBJ2-2
D: -
DNA: TGCGCCAGCAGCTTGGAGTATTGGGGGACCGGGGAGCTGTTTTTT
CDR3: CASSLEYWGTGELFF

V: TRBV24-1
size: -
J: TRBJ2-5
D: -
DNA: TGTGCCACCAGTGATGCTCGACAGGGAGGGGAAGAGACCCAGTACTTC
CDR3: CATSDARQGGEETQYF

V: TRBV27
size: few
J: TRBJ1-2
D: -
DNA: TGTGCCAGCCTCGGGGCAAGAGCGCGAGGTGGGGGCTATGGCTACACCTTC
CDR3: CASLGARARGGGYGYTF

V: TRBV7-3
size: -
J: TRBJ2-1
D: TRBD2
DNA: TGTGCCAGCAGCGGCGGGGGGCAAGCCTACAATGAGCAGTTCTTC
CDR3: CASSGGGQAYNEQFF

V: TRBV7-8
size: -
J: TRBJ2-7
D: TRBD1
DNA: TGTGCCAGCAGCTCTCCTGGGACAGGGGCCTACGAGCAGTACTTC
CDR3: CASSSPGTGAYEQYF

V: TRBV9
size: few
J: TRBJ2-5
D: TRBD2
DNA: TGTGCCAGCAGCCCAAGGTGGGGACTACACTCCCAAGAGACCCAGTACTTC
CDR3: CASSPRWGLHSQETQYF

V: TRBV6-6
size: -
J: TRBJ2-7
D: -
DNA: TGTGCCAGCAGTTACCGGTCCTACGAGCAGTACTTC
CDR3: CASSYRSYEQYF

V: TRBV19
size: few
J: TRBJ1-1
D: -
DNA: TGTGCCAGTAACTGGGACGGTCGGTACACTGAAGCTTTCTTT
CDR3: CASNWDGRYTEAFF

V: TRBV28
size: few
J: TRBJ2-4
D: TRBD2
DNA: TGTGCCAGCAGCCGACGGGGACTAGCGGGGGTTTTAGCCAAAAACATTCAGTACTTC
CDR3: CASSRRGLAGVLAKNIQYF

V: TRBV7-9
size: few
J: TRBJ1-4
D: -
DNA: TGTGCCAGCAGCTTCGAGGGAATCGAGGAAAAACTGTTTTTT
CDR3: CASSFEGIEEKLFF

V: TRBV28
size: -
J: TRBJ2-1
D: -
DNA: TGTGCCAGCAGTACAGACTTGGAGGGTGAGCAGTTCTTC
CDR3: CASSTDLEGEQFF

V: TRBV7-6
size: few
J: TRBJ1-1
D: TRBD1
DNA: TGTGCCACTCGGGACAGGGGGAATTCCGGGGCTGAAGCTTTCTTT
CDR3: CATRDRGNSGAEAFF

V: TRBV5-1
size: -
J: TRBJ1-1
D: -
DNA: TGCGCCAGCAGCTTTAGTGTGAGGAGCACTGAAGCTTTCTTT
CDR3: CASSFSVRSTEAFF

V: TRBV6-5
size: few
J: TRBJ1-1
D: -
DNA: TGTGCCAGCACCGGATTCGGTCCGCGCTGGACTGAAGCTTTCTTT
CDR3: CASTGFGPRWTEAFF

V: TRBV5-1
size: few
J: TRBJ2-5
D: TRBD1
DNA: TGCGCCAGCAGCTTACGGGACAGCCTGGAAGAGACCCAGTACTTC
CDR3: CASSLRDSLEETQYF

V: TRBV5-1
size: few
J: TRBJ2-3
D: -
DNA: TGCGCCAGCAGCTTGGGACAGGCCTCGCCAGATACGCAGTATTTT
CDR3: CASSLGQASPDTQYF

V: TRBV7-2
size: many
J: TRBJ2-3
D: -
DNA: TGTGCCGCCAGCGGTGCTAGCGTCACAGATACGCAGTATTTT
CDR3: CAASGASVTDTQYF

V: TRBV4-3
size: few
J: TRBJ2-1
D: -
DNA: TGCGCCAGCAGCCAAGGTGGGGCGTCGTACAATGAGCAGTTCTTC
CDR3: CASSQGGASYNEQFF

V: TRBV4-3
size: -
J: TRBJ1-4
D: -
DNA: TGCGCCAGCAGCCAAGAAGGGGGTAATGAAAAACTGTTTTTT
CDR3: CASSQEGGNEKLFF

V: TRBV2
size: many
J: TRBJ2-3
D: TRBD2
DNA: TGTGCCAGCAGTCAGCGGGGGGCCTCACTGGATACGCAGTATTTT
CDR3: CASSQRGASLDTQYF

V: TRBV5-1
size: -
J: TRBJ2-5
D: -
DNA: TGCGCCAGCAGCTTGCGCGGACCGCTCGAGACCCAGTACTTC
CDR3: CASSLRGPLETQYF

V: TRBV6-2/TRBV6-3
size: few
J: TRBJ2-3
D: -
DNA: TGTGCCAGCTGGAGGGGGCGCCGGGGCACAGATACGCAGTATTTT
CDR3: CASWRGRRGTDTQYF

V: TRBV18
size: -
J: TRBJ1-1
D: TRBD1
DNA: TGTGCCAGCTCAATGCCGGGACAGGGGAAAACTGAAGCTTTCTTT
CDR3: CASSMPGQGKTEAFF

V: TRBV4-3
size: few
J: TRBJ2-3
D: -
DNA: TGCGCCAGCAGCCAAGAGGCCCGGCCAGATACGCAGTATTTT
CDR3: CASSQEARPDTQYF

V: TRBV6-6
size: few
J: TRBJ2-3
D: TRBD2
DNA: TGTGCCAGCAGTTCGACTAGCGGGGGGGCAGATACGCAGTATTTT
CDR3: CASSSTSGGADTQYF

V: TRBV4-2
size: -
J: TRBJ2-2
D: TRBD1
DNA: TGTGCCAGCAGAGGGACAGGGGGTTTCACCGGGGAGCTGTTTTTT
CDR3: CASRGTGGFTGELFF

V: TRBV7-9
size: -
J: TRBJ1-5
D: TRBD1
DNA: TGTGCCAGCAGCTCAGCCGGCGAGTGGGACAGCTATAGCAAACAGCCCCAGCATTTT
CDR3: CASSSAGEWDSYSKQPQHF

V: TRBV11-2
size: few
J: TRBJ1-2
D: -
DNA: TGTGCCAGCAGCTTAGATATGGGTGCCTATGGCTACACCTTC
CDR3: CASSLDMGAYGYTF

V: TRBV7-2
size: many
J: TRBJ2-1
D: -
DNA: TGTGCCAGCACCATCCCAAGGGGGTTCTACAATGAGCAGTTCTTC
CDR3: CASTIPRGFYNEQFF

V: TRBV24-1
size: few
J: TRBJ1-5
D: TRBD1
DNA: TGTGCCACCAGTGATCCCCGGGACAGGAATAGCAATCAGCCCCAGCATTTT
CDR3: CATSDPRDRNSNQPQHF